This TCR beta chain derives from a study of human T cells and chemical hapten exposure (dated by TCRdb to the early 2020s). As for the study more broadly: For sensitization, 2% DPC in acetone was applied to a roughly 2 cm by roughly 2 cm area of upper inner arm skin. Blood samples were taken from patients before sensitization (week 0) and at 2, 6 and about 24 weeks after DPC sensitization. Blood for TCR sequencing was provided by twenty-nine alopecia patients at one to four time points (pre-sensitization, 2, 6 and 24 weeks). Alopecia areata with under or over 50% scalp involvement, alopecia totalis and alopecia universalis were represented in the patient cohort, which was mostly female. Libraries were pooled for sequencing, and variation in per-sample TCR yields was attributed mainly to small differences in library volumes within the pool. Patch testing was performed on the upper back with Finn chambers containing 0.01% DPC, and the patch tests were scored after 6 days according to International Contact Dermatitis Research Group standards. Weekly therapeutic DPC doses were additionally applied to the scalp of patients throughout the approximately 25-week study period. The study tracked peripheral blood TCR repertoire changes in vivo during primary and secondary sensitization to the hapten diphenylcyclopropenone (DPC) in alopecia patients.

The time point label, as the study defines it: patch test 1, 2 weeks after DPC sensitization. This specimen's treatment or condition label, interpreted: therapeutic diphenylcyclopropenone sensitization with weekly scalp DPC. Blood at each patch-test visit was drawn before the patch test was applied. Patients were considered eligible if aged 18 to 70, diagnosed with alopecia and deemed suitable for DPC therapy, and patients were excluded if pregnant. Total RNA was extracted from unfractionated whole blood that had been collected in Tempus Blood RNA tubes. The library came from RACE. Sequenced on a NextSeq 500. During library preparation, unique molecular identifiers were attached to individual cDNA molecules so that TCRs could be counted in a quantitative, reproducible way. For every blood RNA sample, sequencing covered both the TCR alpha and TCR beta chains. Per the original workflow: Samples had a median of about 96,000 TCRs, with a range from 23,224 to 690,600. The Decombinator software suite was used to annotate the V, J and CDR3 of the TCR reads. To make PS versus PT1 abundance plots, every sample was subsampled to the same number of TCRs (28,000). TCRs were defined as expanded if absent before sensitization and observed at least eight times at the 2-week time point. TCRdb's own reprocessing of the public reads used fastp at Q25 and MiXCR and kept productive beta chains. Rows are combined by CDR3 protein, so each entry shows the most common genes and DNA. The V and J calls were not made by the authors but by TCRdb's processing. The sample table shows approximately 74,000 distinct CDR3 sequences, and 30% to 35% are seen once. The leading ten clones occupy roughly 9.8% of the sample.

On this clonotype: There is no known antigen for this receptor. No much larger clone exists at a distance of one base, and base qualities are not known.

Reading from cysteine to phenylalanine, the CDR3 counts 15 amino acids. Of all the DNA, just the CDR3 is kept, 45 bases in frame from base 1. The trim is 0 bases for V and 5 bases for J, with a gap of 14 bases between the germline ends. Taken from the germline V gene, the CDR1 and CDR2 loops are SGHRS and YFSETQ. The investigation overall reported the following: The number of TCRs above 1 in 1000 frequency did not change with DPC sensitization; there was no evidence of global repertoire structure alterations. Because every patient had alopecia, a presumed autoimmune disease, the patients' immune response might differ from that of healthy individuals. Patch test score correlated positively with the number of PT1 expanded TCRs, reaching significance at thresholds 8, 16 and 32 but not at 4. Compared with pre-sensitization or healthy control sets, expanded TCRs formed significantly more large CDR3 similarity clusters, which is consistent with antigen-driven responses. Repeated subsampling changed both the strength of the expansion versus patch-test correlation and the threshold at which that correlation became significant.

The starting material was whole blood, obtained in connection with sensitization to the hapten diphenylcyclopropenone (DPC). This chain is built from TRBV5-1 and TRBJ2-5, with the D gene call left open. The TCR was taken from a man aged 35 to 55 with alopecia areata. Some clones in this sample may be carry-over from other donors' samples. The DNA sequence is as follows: TGCGCCAGCAGCTTGGGGCCGGGCCTCAAGGAGACCCAGTACTTC. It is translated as CASSLGPGLKETQYF.